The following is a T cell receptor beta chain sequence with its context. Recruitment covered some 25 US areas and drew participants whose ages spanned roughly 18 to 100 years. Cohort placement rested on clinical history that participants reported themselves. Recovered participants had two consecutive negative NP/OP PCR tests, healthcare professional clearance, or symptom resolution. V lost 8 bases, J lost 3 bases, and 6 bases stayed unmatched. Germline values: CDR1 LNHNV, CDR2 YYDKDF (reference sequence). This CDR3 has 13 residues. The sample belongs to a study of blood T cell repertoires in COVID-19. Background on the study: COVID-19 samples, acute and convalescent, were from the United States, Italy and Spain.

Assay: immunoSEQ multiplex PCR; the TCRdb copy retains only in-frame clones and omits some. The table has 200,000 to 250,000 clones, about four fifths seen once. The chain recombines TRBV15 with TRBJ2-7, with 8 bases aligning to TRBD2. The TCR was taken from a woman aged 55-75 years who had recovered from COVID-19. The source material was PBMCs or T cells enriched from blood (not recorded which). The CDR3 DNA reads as TGTGCCACCGGGCGGGAGGCCTTCTACGAGCAGTACTTC. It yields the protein CATGREAFYEQYF.